Detailed here is one T cell receptor (beta chain). As yet, its antigen is unknown. The data stem from a study of human versus mouse CDR3 diversity and MHC coevolution. Overall study findings and caveats: Human CDR3s averaged more deletions and insertions than mouse CDR3s. The lowest clonal inequality scores came from two of three human donors. Humans had the largest estimated TCR beta repertoire, 1.5 million to 2 million clonotypes.

Method: immunoSEQ multiplex PCR; TCRdb's copy keeps in-frame clones and lacks some. Altogether tens of thousands of clones are present, less than 95% being singletons, with the ten largest covering about 0.14%. The CDR3 consists of 17 residues. V shed 3 bases and J shed 2 bases, with 20 bases lying between them. Germline assignment: CDR1 MGHRA and CDR2 YSYEKL. The chain combines TRBV4-1 with TRBJ2-7, with a weak D call TRBD2 (7 bases). The source material was naive CD4+ T cells from blood. Subset described: CD45RO-negative CD62L-positive naive CD4 T cells. The sequence came from a person aged 25 to 75 in good health. CDR3 nucleotide sequence: TGCGCCAGCAGCCACGTCCGGGGGCGGGGGACCCCCTACGAGCAGTACTTC. This encodes CASSHVRGRGTPYEQYF.